This T cell receptor (beta chain) derives from a study of OX40 agonist ivuxolimab in advanced cancers. Germline values: CDR1 LGHNA, CDR2 YSLEER. The CDR3 length is 15 residues. Using immunoSEQ multiplex PCR, the repertoire was profiled, and TCRdb retains in-frame clones only, with some absent. This sample carries about 77,000 clones, about 90% of them seen once, and the ten largest clones take 1.5% to 2%. This chain joins TRBV4-3 and TRBJ2-5, with a possible D match to TRBD1 (6 bases). With the DNA end fitting TRBJ2-7 better, the J assignment may be wrong. Sample: CD4+ or CD8+ T cells sorted from blood, taken in a trial of the OX40 agonist ivuxolimab. The TCR comes from an adult with an advanced solid tumor such as melanoma, head and neck, liver or kidney cancer. CDR3 in amino acids: CASSQDQGFAYEQYF. CDR3 nucleotide sequence: TGCGCCAGCAGCCAAGATCAGGGGTTTGCCTACGAGCAGTACTTC.